The rows below give T cell receptor beta chains drawn from one sample of a study of shared clonotypes between healthy human individuals. TCRdb's copy holds only in-frame clones and misses some; the assay was immunoSEQ multiplex PCR. Among around 1.9 million clones listed, about 94% were seen once. Specimen: naive CD8+ T cells from PBMCs. These TCRs come from a man between 18 and 29 years old in good health. Some clones in this sample may be carry-over from other donors' samples. CDR3s include the opening cysteine and the closing phenylalanine or tryptophan. D genes are given only for firm matches. Rows give clone size only sometimes, using once, few, many, or a class for an expanded clone.

d_gene	abundance	v_gene	j_gene	CDR3nt	CDR3aa
-	-	TRBV11-2	TRBJ2-3	TGTGCCAGCAGCCCACGGCGTCCGGCGTTTAGCACAGATACGCAGTATTTT	CASSPRRPAFSTDTQYF
-	once	TRBV11-2	TRBJ2-7	TGTGCCAGCAGCTTAGGGAGGGGGTCCGAGCAGTACTTC	CASSLGRGSEQYF
-	-	TRBV27	TRBJ2-1	TGTGCCAGCAGTTTTCGGACAGAGGCGTTGAATGAGCAGTTCTTC	CASSFRTEALNEQFF
-	-	TRBV7-9	TRBJ2-7	TGTGCCAGCAGCACGGGGGTGAGTTACGAGCAGTACTTC	CASSTGVSYEQYF
-	-	TRBV18	TRBJ1-5	TGTGCCAGCTCATTCCGACAGACCAATCAGCCCCAGCATTTT	CASSFRQTNQPQHF
TRBD2	-	TRBV7-9	TRBJ2-5	TGTGCCAGCAGTCAATCCGGGACTAGCGGGCCAGCGTACCAAGAGACCCAGTACTTC	CASSQSGTSGPAYQETQYF
-	-	TRBV27	TRBJ2-2	TGTGCCAGCAGTTCCAGCGGGGAGCTGTTTTTT	CASSSSGELFF
TRBD2	-	TRBV6-5	TRBJ2-7	TGTGCCAGCAGCCACGGGGGGGAGGGCTCGTACGAGCAGTACTTC	CASSHGGEGSYEQYF
-	once	TRBV6-5	TRBJ2-7	TGTGCCAGCAGTTACGGCGGGATGGCCTACGAGCAGTACTTC	CASSYGGMAYEQYF
-	-	TRBV5-5	TRBJ2-7	TGTGCCAGCAGCTTGGGGATTCTGGGGGCCGAGCAGTACTTC	CASSLGILGAEQYF
-	-	TRBV21-1	TRBJ1-4	TGTGCCAGCAGCCCCACTAATGAAAAACTGTTTTTT	CASSPTNEKLFF
-	-	TRBV4-1	TRBJ2-1	TGCGCCAGCAGCATGGTTTTTCCCCCGCAAGCGGACAATGAGCAGTTCTTC	CASSMVFPPQADNEQFF
-	-	TRBV7-9	TRBJ2-3	TGTGCCAGCAGACCACCGGTGGGCGGGCCCCCTAGCACAGATACGCAGTATTTT	CASRPPVGGPPSTDTQYF
-	once	TRBV21-1	TRBJ2-3	TGTGCCAGCAGCAAAAGGAGGCCGTCCGACTCCCTTCGGAGGGGACTAGTTGGTCCAGATACGCAGTATTTT	CASSKRRPSDSLRRGLVGPDTQYF
TRBD1	-	TRBV9	TRBJ2-7	TGTGCCAGCAGCGTAGACTGGACAGGGGCCTACGAGCAGTACTTC	CASSVDWTGAYEQYF